Sequencing of this TCR beta chain was carried out in a study of CD8 T cells in ankylosing spondylitis. Whole-study results and caveats: Earlier authors reported some of these motif variants in reactive arthritis synovial fluid and blood. Clones linked to disease, bearing a CD8+ phenotype, were relatively rare in peripheral blood. Reports say disease-linked clones showed up significantly more in matched ankylosing spondylitis synovial fluid. What appeared characteristic of ankylosing spondylitis blood was a TCR beta motif of eight or nine highly homologous variants.

The trim removed 1 base at V and 8 bases at J, leaving 8 bases unmatched. The CDR3 has 15 amino acids. Germline-derived CDR1 and CDR2 are DFQATT and SNEGSKA (reference sequence). Using quantitative 5'-RACE with molecular barcodes, the authors made TCR beta libraries. Each CDR3 protein gets one entry after TCRdb re-called the 5' RACE reads with MiXCR. The table shows 500,000 or so distinct CDR3 sequences, with about 5.2% occurring only once. This clonotype has a handful of counts. Its target is not known. The material sequenced was blood, either unsorted or a sorted T cell fraction (not recorded which). The origin of this receptor is a male donor with ankylosing spondylitis. V gene TRBV20-1 combines with J gene TRBJ2-1; 10 nucleotides line up with TRBD2. The CDR3 spells CSARVLAGRRYEQFF. Written as DNA, the CDR3 is TGCAGTGCTAGAGTACTAGCGGGAAGAAGGTATGAGCAGTTCTTC.